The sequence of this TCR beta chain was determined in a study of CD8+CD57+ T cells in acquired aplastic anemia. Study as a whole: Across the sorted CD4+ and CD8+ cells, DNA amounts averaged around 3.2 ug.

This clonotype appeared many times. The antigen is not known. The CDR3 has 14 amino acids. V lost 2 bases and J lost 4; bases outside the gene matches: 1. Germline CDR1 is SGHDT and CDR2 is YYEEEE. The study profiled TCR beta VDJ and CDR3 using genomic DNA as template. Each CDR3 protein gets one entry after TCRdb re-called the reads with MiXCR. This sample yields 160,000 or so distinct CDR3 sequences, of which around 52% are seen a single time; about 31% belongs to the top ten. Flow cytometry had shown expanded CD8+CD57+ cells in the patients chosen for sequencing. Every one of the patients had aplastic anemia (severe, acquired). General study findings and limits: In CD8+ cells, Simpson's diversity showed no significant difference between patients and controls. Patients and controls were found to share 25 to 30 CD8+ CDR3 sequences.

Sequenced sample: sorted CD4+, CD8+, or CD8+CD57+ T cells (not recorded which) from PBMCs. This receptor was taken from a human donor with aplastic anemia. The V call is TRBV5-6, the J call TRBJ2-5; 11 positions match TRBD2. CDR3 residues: CASSLLAGAETQYF. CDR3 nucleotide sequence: TGTGCCAGCAGCTTACTAGCGGGAGCAGAGACCCAGTACTTC. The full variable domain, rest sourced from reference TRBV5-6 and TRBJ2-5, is DAGVTQSPTHLIKTRGQQVTLRCSPKSGHDTVSWYQQALGQGPQFIFQYYEEEERQRGNFPDRFSGHQFPNYSSELNVNALLLGDSALYLCASSLLAGAETQYFGPGTRLLVL.